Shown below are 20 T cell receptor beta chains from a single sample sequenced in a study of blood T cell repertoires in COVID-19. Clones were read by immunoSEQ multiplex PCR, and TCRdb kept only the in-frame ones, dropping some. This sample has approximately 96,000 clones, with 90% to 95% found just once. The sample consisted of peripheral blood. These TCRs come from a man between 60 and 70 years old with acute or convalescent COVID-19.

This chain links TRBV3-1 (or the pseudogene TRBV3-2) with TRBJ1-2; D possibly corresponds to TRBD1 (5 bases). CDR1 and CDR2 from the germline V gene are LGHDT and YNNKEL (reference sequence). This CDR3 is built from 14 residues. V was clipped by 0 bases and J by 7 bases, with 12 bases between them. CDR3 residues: CASSQEVQGSGYTF. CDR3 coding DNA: TGTGCCAGCAGCCAAGAGGTGCAGGGCTCTGGCTACACCTTC.

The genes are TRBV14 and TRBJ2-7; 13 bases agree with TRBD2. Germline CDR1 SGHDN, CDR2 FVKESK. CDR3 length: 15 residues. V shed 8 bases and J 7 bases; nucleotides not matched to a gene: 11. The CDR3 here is CASALLAGGPGEQYF. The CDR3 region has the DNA TGTGCCAGCGCGTTACTAGCGGGAGGGCCGGGAGAGCAGTACTTC.

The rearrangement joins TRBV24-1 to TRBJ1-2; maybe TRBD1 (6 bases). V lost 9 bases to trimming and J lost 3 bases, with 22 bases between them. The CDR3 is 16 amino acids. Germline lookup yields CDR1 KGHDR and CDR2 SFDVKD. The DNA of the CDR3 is TGTGCCACCCAGGTGGCGGGGGCGCCGGCAGACTATGGCTACACCTTC. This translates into CATQVAGAPADYGYTF.

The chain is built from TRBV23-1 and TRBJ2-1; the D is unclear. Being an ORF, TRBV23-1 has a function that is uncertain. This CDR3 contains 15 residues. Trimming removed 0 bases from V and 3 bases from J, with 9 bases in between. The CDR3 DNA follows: TGCGCCAGCAGTCAATCGAGAGGCAACTACAATGAGCAGTTCTTC. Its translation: CASSQSRGNYNEQFF.

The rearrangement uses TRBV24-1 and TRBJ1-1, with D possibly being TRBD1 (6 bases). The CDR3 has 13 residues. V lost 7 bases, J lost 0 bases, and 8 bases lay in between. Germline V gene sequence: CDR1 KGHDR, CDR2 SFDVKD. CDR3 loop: CATRRTVNTEAFF. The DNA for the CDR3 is TGTGCCACCAGGCGGACAGTGAACACTGAAGCTTTCTTT.

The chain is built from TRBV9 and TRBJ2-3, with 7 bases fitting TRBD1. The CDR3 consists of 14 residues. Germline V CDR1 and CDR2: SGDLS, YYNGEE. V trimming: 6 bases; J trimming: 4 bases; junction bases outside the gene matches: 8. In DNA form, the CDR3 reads TGTGCCAGCAATGAAATCCAGGGGGCAGATACGCAGTATTTT. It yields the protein CASNEIQGADTQYF.

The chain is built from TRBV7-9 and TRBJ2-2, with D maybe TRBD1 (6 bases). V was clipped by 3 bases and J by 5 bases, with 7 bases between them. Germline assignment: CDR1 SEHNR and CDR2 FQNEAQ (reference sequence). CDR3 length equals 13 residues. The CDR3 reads CASSFTGTGELFF. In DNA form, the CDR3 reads TGTGCCAGCAGCTTTACAGGGACCGGGGAGCTGTTTTTT.

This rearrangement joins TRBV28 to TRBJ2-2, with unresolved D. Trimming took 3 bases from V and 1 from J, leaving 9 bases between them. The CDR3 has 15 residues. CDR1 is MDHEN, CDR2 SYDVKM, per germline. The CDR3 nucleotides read TGTGCCAGCAGTTTTAGGCGGATGAACACCGGGGAGCTGTTTTTT. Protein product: CASSFRRMNTGELFF.

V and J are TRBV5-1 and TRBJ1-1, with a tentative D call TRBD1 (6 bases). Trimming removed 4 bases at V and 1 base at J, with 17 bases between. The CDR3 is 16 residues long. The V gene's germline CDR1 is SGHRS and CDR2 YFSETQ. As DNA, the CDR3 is TGCGCCAGCAGCCTGCAGGGGACCTTGGAGAACACTGAAGCTTTCTTT. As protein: CASSLQGTLENTEAFF.

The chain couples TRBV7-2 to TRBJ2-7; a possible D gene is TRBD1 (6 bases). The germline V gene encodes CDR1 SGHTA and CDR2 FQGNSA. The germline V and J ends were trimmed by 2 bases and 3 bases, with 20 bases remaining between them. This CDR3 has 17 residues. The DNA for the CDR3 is TGTGCCAGCAGCTTAAATTTGAGGCTAGGGGGTTACTACGAGCAGTACTTC. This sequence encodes CASSLNLRLGGYYEQYF.

As DNA, the CDR3 is TGTGCCAGCAGTCCGCCCGCGCGGGAGAATAATGAGCAGTTCTTC. It codes for CASSPPARENNEQFF. V and J are TRBV28 and TRBJ2-1; 7 bases are shared with TRBD2. The germline gives CDR1 MDHEN, CDR2 SYDVKM. Trimming removed 5 bases from V and 7 bases from J; junction bases left unmatched: 11. The CDR3 totals 15 residues.

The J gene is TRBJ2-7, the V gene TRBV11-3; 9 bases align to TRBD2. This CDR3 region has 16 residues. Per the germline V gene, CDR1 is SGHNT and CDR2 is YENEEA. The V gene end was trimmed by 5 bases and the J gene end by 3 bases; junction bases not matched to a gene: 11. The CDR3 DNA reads TGTGCCAGCAGCACCAGGACTAGCGTGATGGACTACGAGCAGTACTTC. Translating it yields CASSTRTSVMDYEQYF.

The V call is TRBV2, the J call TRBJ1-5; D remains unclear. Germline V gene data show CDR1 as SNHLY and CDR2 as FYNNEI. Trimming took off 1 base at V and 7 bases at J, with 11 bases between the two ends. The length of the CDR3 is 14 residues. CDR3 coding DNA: TGTGCCAGCAGTGAAGAAGCGACTAGGCAGCCCCAGCATTTT. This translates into CASSEEATRQPQHF.

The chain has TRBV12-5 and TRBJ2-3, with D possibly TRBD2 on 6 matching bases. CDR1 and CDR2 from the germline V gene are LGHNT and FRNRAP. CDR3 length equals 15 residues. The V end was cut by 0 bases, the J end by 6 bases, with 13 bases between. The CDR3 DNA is TGTGCTAGTGGTTTGGTACTATCTAGCGCGGATACGCAGTATTTT. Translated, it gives CASGLVLSSADTQYF.

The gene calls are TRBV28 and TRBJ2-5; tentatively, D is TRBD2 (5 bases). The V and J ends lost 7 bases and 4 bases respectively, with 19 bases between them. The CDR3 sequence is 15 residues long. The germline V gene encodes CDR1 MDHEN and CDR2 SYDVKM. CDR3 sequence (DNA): TGTGCCAGCACCCCCGGAGCGCTTGAGGGAGAGACCCAGTACTTC. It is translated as CASTPGALEGETQYF.

CDR3 DNA sequence: TGTGCCATCTTCGATGTTGGGGCTAGCGGGAGGGCTGGGGCCAACGTCCTGACTTTC. This codes for CAIFDVGASGRAGANVLTF. The chain uses TRBV10-3 and TRBJ2-6, with 12 nucleotides matching TRBD2. V shed 8 bases, J shed 2 bases, and the junction held 13 bases outside the gene matches. CDR1 is ENHRY, CDR2 SYGVKD, per germline. The CDR3 is 19 residues long.

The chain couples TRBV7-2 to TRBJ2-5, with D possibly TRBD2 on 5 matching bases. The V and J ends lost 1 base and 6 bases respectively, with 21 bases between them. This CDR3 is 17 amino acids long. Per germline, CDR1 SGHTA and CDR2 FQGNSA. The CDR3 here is CASSLGASPWPGKTQYF. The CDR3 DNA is TGTGCCAGCAGCTTAGGGGCTAGCCCCTGGCCTGGAAAGACCCAGTACTTC.

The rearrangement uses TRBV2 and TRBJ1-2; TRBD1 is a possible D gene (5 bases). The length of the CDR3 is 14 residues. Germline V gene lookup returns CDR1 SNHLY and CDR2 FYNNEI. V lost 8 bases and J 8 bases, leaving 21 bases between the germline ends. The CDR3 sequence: CASQRDSPLRGYTF. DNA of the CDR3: TGTGCCAGCCAGAGGGACTCCCCGCTAAGGGGCTACACCTTC.

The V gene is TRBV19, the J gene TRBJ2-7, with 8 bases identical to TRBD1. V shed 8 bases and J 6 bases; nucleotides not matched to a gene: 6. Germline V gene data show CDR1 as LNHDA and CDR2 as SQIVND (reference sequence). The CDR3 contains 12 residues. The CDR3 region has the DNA TGTGCCAGTTCTCAGGGGGCCATCGAGCAGTACTTC. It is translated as CASSQGAIEQYF.

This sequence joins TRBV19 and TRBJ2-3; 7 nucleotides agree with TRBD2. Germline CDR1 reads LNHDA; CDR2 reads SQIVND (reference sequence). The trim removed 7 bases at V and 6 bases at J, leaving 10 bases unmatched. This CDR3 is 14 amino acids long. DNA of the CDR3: TGTGCCAGTACAAGGGAGGGCCTTAGCGATACGCAGTATTTT. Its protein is CASTREGLSDTQYF.